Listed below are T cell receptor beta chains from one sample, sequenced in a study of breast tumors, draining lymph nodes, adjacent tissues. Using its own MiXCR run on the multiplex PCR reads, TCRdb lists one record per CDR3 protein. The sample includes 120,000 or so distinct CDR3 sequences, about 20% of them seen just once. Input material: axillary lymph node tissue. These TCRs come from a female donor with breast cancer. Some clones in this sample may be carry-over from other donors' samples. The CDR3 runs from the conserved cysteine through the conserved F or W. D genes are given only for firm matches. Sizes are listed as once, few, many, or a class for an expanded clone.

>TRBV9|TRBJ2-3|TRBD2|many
CASSVGASGRSDTQYF
TGTGCCAGCAGCGTAGGGGCTAGCGGGAGGTCAGATACGCAGTATTTT
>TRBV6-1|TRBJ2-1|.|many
CASSEGLREEFF
TGTGCCAGCAGTGAAGGTCTCAGGGAAGAGTTCTTC
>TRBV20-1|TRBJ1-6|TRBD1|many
CSAREGAGGNSPLHF
TGCAGTGCTAGAGAGGGGGCAGGGGGTAATTCACCCCTCCACTTT
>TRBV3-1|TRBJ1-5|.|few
CASSQDRQGGQPQHF
TGTGCCAGCAGCCAAGATCGCCAGGGTGGCCAGCCCCAGCATTTT
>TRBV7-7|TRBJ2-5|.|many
CASSLIVQETQYF
TGTGCTAGCAGCTTAATAGTCCAAGAGACCCAGTACTTC
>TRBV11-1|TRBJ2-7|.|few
CASSLDPLAAKVDEQYF
TGTGCCAGCAGCTTAGACCCCTTAGCGGCGAAGGTCGACGAGCAGTACTTC
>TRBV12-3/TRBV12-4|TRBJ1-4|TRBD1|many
CASSPTGDGEKLFF
TGTGCCAGCAGCCCGACAGGGGATGGTGAAAAACTGTTTTTT
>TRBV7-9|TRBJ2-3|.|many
CASSLYGGFTDTQYF
TGTGCCAGCAGCTTATATGGGGGGTTCACAGATACGCAGTATTTT
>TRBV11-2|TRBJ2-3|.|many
CASSPVSADTQYF
TGTGCCAGCAGCCCAGTGAGTGCAGATACGCAGTATTTT
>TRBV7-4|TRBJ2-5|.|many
CASSLVLGQNKETQYF
TGTGCCAGCAGCTTAGTTTTAGGCCAGAATAAAGAGACCCAGTACTTC
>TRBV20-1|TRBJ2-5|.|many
CSARVPSLPTQYF
TGCAGTGCTAGAGTTCCTAGCCTACCGACCCAGTACTTC
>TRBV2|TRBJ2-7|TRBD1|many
CASQPRGSSYEQYF
TGTGCCAGCCAACCCAGGGGGAGCTCCTACGAGCAGTACTTC
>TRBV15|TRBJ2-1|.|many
CATSREGYNEQFF
TGTGCCACCAGCAGAGAGGGGTACAATGAGCAGTTCTTC
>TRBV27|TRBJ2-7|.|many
CASGLSYEQYF
TGTGCCAGCGGACTGTCCTACGAGCAGTACTTC
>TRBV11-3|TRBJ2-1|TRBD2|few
CASSPASGSSEQFF
TGTGCCAGCAGTCCGGCTAGCGGGAGTTCTGAGCAGTTCTTC
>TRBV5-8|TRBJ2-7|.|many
CASSYIDRQFTYEQYF
TGTGCCAGCAGCTACATCGACAGACAATTTACCTACGAGCAGTACTTC
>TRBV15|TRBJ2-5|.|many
CATSAGGFKTQYF
TGTGCCACCAGCGCAGGAGGGTTTAAGACCCAGTACTTC
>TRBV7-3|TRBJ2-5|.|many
CASSTTTGKTQYF
TGTGCCAGCAGCACAACTACGGGGAAGACCCAGTACTTC